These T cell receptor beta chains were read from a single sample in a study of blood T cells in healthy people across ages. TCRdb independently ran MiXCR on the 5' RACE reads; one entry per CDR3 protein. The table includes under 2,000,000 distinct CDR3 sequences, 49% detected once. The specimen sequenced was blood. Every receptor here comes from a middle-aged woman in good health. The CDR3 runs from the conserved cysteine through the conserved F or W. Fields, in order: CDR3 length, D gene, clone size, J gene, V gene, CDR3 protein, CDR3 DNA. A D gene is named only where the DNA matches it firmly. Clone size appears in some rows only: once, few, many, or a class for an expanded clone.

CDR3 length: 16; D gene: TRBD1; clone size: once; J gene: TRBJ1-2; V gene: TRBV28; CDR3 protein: CASSFPDRGTNYGYTF; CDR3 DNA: TGTGCCAGCAGTTTCCCGGACAGGGGGACTAACTATGGCTACACCTTC
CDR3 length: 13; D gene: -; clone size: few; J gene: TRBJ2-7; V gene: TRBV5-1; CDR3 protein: CASTTGFTYEQYF; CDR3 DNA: TGCGCCAGCACGACAGGTTTCACCTACGAGCAGTACTTC
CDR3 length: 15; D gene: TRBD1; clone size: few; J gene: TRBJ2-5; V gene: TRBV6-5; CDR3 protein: CASRVDRGLKETQYF; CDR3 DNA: TGTGCCAGCAGAGTTGACAGGGGGCTAAAAGAGACCCAGTACTTC
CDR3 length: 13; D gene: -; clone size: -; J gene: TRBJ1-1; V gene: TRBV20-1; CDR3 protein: CSAPRGGHTEAFF; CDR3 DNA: TGCAGTGCCCCTAGGGGGGGGCACACTGAAGCTTTCTTT
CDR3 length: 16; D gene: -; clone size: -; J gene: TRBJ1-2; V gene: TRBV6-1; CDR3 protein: CASSERGARSNYGYTF; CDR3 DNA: TGTGCCAGCAGTGAAAGAGGGGCCAGATCTAACTATGGCTACACCTTC
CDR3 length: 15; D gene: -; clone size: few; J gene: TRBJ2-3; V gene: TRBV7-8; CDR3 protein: CASSLGGGFTDTQYF; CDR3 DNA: TGTGCCAGCAGCTTAGGCGGCGGATTCACAGATACGCAGTATTTT
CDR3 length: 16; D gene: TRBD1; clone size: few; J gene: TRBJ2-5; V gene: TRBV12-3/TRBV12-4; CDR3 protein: CASSLPGQGISETQYF; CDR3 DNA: TGTGCCAGCAGTTTACCGGGACAGGGGATTTCGGAGACCCAGTACTTC
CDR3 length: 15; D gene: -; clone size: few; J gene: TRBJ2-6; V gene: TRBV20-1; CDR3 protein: CSASDSSSGANVLTF; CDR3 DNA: TGCAGTGCTAGTGACTCTAGCTCTGGGGCCAACGTCCTGACTTTC
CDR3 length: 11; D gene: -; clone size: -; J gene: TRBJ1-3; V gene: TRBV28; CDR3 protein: CASSFINTIYF; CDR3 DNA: TGTGCCAGCAGTTTCATAAACACCATATATTTT
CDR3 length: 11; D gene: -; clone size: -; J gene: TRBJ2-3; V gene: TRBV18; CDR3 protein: CASAPTDTQYF; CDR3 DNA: TGTGCCAGCGCCCCTACAGATACGCAGTATTTT
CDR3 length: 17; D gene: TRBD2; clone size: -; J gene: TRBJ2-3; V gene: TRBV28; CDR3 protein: CASSRLAGAVESNTQYF; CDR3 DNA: TGTGCCAGCAGTCGGCTAGCGGGGGCCGTCGAGTCTAATACGCAGTATTTT
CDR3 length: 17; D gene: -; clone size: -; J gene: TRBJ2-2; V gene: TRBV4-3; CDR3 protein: CASSQDRRAPNTGELFF; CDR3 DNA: TGCGCCAGCAGCCAAGATAGAAGGGCCCCGAACACCGGGGAGCTGTTTTTT
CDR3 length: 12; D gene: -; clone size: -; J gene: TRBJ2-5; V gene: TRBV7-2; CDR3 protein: CASGAVVETQYF; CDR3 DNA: TGTGCCAGCGGGGCCGTGGTAGAGACCCAGTACTTC
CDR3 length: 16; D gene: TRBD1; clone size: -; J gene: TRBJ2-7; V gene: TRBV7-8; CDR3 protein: CASSQNLTGILREQYF; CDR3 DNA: TGTGCCAGCAGCCAAAACTTGACAGGGATCCTTCGTGAGCAGTACTTC
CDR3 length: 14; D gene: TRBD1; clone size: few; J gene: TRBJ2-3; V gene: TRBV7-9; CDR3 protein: CASSLVTGEDTQYF; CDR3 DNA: TGTGCCAGCAGCTTGGTTACAGGGGAGGATACGCAGTATTTT
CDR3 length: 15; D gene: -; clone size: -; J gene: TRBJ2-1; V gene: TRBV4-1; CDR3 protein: CASSQDPGARGEQFF; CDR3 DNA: TGCGCCAGCAGCCAAGATCCGGGGGCGAGGGGAGAGCAGTTCTTC
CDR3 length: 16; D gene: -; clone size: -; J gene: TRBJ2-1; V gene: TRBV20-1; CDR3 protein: CSARDRGQITYNEQFF; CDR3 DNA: TGCAGTGCTAGAGATCGAGGACAGATAACCTACAATGAGCAGTTCTTC
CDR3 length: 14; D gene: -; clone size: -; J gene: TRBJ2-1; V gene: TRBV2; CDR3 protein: CASKPGQTYNEQFF; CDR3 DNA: TGTGCCAGCAAGCCGGGACAAACCTACAATGAGCAGTTCTTC
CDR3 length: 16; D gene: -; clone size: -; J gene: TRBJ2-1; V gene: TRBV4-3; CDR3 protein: CASSLKEGQVSDEQFF; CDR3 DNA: TGCGCCAGCAGCCTGAAAGAGGGGCAAGTTTCCGATGAGCAGTTCTTC
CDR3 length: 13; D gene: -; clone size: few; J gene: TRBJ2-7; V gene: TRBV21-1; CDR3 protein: CATGTDISYEQYF; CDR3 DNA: TGTGCCACCGGGACAGATATCTCCTACGAGCAGTACTTC
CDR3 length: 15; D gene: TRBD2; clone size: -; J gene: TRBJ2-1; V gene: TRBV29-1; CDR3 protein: CNAGTSESSYNEQFF; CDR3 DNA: TGCAACGCGGGGACTAGCGAGAGCTCCTACAATGAGCAGTTCTTC
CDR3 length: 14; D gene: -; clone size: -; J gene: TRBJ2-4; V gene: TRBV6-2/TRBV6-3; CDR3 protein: CASSQSGRGNIQYF; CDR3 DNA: TGTGCCAGCAGTCAGTCGGGAAGGGGAAACATTCAGTACTTC
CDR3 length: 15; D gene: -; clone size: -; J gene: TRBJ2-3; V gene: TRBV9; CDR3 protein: CASSVVPTSGDTQYF; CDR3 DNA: TGTGCCAGCAGCGTAGTCCCGACTAGTGGAGATACGCAGTATTTT
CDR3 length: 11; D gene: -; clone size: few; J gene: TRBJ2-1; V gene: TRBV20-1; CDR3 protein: CSARDTPEQFF; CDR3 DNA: TGCAGTGCTAGAGATACTCCTGAGCAGTTCTTC
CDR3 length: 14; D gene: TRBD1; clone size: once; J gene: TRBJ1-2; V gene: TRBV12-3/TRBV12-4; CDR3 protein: CASRAIDRGYGYTF; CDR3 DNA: TGTGCCAGCAGGGCGATAGACAGGGGCTATGGCTACACCTTC
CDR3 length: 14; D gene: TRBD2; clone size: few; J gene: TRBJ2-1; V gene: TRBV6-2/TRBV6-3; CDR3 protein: CASSPGRADREQFF; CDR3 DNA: TGTGCCAGCAGCCCCGGGAGGGCTGATCGGGAGCAGTTCTTC
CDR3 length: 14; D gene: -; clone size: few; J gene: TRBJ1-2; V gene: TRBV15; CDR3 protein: CATSRKGLDYGYTF; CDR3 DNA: TGTGCCACCAGCAGAAAGGGGTTGGACTATGGCTACACCTTC
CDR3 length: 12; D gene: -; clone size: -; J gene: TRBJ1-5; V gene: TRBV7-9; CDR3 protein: CASTGSNQPQHF; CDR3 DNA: TGTGCCAGCACGGGGTCAAATCAGCCCCAGCATTTT
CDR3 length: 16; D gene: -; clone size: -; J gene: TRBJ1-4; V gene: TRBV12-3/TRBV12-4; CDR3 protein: CASSLAGAVTNEKLFF; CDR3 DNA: TGTGCCAGCAGTTTAGCGGGAGCGGTAACTAATGAAAAACTGTTTTTT
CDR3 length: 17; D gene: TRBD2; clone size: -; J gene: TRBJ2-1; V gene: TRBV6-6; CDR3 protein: CASSYSFSGGAYNEQFF; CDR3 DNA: TGTGCCAGCAGTTACTCATTTAGCGGGGGGGCCTACAATGAGCAGTTCTTC
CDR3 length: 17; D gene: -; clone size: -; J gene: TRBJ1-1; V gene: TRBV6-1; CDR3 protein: CASSKISVQPLITEAFF; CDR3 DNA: TGTGCCAGCAGTAAAATATCCGTACAGCCCCTTATTACTGAAGCTTTCTTT
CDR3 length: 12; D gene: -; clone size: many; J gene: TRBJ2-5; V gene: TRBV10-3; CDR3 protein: CAISEGEETQYF; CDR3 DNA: TGTGCCATCAGTGAAGGGGAAGAGACCCAGTACTTC
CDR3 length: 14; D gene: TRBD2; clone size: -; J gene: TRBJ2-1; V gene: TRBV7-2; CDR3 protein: CASSLSGLANEQFF; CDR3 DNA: TGTGCCAGCAGCTTATCCGGACTAGCAAATGAGCAGTTCTTC
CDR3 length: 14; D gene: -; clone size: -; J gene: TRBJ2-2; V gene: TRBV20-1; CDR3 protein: CSARSRGRTGELFF; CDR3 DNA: TGCAGTGCTCGGTCCAGGGGCCGGACCGGGGAGCTGTTTTTT